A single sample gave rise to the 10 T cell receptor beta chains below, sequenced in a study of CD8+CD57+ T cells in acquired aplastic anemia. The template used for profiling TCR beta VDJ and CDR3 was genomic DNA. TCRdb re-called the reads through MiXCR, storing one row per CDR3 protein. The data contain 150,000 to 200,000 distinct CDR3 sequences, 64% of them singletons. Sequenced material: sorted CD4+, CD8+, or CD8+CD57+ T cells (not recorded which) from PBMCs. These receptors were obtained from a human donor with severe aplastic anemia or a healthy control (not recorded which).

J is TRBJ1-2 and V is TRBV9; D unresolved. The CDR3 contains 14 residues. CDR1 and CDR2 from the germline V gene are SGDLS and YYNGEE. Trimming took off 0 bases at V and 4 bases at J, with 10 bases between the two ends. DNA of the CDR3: TGTGCCAGCAGCGTAGACTTCTATTCCTATGGCTACACCTTC. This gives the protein CASSVDFYSYGYTF.

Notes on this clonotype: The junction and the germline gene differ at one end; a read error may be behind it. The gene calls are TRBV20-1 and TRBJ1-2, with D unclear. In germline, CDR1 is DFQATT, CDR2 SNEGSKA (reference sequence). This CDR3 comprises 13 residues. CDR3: CSARVIGLYGHTF. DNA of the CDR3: TGCAGTGCTAGAGTCATAGGCCTCTATGGCCACACCTTC.

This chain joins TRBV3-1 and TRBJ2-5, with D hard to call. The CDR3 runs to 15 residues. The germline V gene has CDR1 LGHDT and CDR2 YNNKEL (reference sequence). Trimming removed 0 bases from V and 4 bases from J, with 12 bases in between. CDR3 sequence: CASSQDGSRIETQYF. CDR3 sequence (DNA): TGTGCCAGCAGCCAAGATGGGTCTAGGATAGAGACCCAGTACTTC.

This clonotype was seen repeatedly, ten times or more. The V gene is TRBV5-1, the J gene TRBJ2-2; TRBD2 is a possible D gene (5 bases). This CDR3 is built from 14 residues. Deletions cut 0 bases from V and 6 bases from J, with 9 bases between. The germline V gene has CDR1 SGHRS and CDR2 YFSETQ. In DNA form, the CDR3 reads TGCGCCAGCAGCTTGGGAGGGCCCCCCGGGGAGCTGTTTTTT. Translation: CASSLGGPPGELFF.

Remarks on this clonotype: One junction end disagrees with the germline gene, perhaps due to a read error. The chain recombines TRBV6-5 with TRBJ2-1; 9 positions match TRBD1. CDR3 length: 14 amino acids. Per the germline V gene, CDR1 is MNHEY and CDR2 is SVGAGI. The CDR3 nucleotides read TGTGCCTCGCGGACAGGGGACCACTACGATGAGCAGTTCTTC. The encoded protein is CASRTGDHYDEQFF.

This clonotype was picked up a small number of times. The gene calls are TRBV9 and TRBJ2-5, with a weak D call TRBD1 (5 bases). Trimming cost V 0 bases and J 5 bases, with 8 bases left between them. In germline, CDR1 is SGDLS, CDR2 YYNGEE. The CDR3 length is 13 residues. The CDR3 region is CASSVAQGETQYF. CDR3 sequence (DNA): TGTGCCAGCAGCGTAGCTCAGGGCGAGACCCAGTACTTC.

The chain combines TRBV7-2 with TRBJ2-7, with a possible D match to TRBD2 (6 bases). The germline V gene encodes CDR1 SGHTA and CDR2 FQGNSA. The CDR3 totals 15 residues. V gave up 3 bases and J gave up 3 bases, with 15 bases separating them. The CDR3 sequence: CASSFFGGPNYEQYF. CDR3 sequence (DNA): TGTGCCAGCAGCTTTTTCGGGGGACCTAACTACGAGCAGTACTTC.

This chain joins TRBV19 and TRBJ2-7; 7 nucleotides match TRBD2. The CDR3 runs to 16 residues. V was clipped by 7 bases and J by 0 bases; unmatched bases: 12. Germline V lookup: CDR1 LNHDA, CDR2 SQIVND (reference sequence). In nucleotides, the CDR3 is TGTGCCAGTACCCAAAGGAGCGGGACCCTCTCCTACGAGCAGTACTTC. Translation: CASTQRSGTLSYEQYF.

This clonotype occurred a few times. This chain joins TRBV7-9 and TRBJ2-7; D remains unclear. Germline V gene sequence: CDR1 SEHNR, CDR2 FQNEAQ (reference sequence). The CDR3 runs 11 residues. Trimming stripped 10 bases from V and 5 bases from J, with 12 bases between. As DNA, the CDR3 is TGTGCCATAAAAGGGTGGAACGAGCAGTACTTC. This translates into CAIKGWNEQYF.

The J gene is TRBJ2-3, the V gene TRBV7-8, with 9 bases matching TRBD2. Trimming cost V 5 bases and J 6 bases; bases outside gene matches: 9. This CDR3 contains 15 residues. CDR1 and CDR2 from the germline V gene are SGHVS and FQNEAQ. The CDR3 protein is CASSPGAGGPDTQYF. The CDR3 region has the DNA TGTGCCAGCAGCCCGGGGGCGGGAGGGCCGGATACGCAGTATTTT.